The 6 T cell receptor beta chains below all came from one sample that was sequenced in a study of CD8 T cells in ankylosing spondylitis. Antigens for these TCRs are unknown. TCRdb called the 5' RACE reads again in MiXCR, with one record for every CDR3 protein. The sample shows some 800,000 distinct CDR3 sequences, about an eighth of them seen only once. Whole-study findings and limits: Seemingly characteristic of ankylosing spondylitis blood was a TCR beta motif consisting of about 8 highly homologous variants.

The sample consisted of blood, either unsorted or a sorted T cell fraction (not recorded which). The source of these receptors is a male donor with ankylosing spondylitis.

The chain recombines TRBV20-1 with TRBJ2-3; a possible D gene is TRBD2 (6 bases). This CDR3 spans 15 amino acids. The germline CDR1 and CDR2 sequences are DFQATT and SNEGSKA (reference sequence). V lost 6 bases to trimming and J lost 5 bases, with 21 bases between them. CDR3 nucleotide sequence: TGCAGTGCAAAAGCTAGCGCATTTAGGGGAGATACGCAGTATTTT. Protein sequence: CSAKASAFRGDTQYF.

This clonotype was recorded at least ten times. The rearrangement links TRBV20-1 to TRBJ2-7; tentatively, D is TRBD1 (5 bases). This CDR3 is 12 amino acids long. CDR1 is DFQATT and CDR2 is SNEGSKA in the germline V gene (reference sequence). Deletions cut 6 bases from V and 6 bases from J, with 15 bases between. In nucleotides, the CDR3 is TGCAGTGCACCCGACAGAGATCGCGAGCAGTACTTC. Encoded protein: CSAPDRDREQYF.

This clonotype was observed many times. DNA of the CDR3: TGTGCCAGCAGCCAAGATACCAGGCCAGGGACCCAGTACTTC. Encoded protein: CASSQDTRPGTQYF. This sequence joins TRBV4-2 and TRBJ2-5; D remains ambiguous. The CDR3 extends over 14 amino acids. Germline loops: CDR1 LGHNA, CDR2 YNFKEQ. V lost 0 bases to trimming and J lost 7 bases, with 12 bases between them.

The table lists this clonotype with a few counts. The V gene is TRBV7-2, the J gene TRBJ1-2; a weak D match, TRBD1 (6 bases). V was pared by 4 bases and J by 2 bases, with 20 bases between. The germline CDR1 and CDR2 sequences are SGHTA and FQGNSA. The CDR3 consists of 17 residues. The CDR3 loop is CASSSHPGTTMNYGYTF. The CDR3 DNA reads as TGTGCCAGCAGCTCTCATCCCGGGACAACTATGAACTATGGCTACACCTTC.

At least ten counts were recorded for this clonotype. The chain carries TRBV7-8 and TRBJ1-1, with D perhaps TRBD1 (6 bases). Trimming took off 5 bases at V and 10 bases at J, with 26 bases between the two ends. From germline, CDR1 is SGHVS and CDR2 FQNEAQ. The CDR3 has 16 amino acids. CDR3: CASSVSTADRPLAAFF. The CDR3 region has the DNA TGTGCCAGCAGCGTTAGTACAGCCGACAGGCCCCTTGCAGCTTTCTTT.

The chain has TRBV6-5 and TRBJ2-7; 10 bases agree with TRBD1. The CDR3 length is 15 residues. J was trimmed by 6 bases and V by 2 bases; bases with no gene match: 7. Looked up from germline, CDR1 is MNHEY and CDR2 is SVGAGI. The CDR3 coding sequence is TGTGCCAGCAGTTACGGGGGACAGGGGATCGGCGAGCAGTACTTC. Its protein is CASSYGGQGIGEQYF.